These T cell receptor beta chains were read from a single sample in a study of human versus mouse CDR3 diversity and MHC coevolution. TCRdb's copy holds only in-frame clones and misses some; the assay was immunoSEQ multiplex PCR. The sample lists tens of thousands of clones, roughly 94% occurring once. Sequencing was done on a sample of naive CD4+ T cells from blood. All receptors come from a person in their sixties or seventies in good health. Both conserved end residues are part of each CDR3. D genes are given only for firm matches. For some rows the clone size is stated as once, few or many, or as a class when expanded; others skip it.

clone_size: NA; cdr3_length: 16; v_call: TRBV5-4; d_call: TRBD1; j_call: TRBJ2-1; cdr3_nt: TGTGCCAGCAGCTTGGGGCTCAGGGGGTCATTCGGTGAGCAGTTCTTC; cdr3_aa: CASSLGLRGSFGEQFF
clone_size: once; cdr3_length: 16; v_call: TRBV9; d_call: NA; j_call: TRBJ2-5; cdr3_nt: TGTGCCAGCAGCGTAGGGGTTGTCCGGGCAGGGGAGACCCAGTACTTC; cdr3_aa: CASSVGVVRAGETQYF
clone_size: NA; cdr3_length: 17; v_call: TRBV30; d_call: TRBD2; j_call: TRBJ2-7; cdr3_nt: TGTGCCTGGAGTGTGAGGGAGGGGAGTCCTCACCAATACGAGCAGTACTTC; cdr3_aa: CAWSVREGSPHQYEQYF
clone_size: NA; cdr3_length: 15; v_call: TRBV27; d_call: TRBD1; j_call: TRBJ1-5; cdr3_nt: TGTGCCAGCAGTCCGGGACAGGTTTGGCAGAGGCCCCAGCATTTT; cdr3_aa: CASSPGQVWQRPQHF
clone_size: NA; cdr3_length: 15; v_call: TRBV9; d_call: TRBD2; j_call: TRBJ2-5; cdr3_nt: TGTGCCAGCAGCTACGGGACTAGCGGGACAGAGACCCAGTACTTC; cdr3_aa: CASSYGTSGTETQYF
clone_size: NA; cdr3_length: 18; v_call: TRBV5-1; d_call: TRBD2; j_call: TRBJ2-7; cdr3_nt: TGCGCCAGCAGCTTTCTATCCGGGACTAGCGGGAGGATCTACGAGCAGTACTTC; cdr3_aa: CASSFLSGTSGRIYEQYF
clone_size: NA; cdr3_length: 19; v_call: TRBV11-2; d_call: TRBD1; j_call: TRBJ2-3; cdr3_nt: TGTGCCAGCAGCTCACCCCGGGACAGGGGGAGACTTAGCACAGATACGCAGTATTTT; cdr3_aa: CASSSPRDRGRLSTDTQYF
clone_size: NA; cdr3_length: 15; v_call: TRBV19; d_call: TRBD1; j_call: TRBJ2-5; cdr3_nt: TGTGCCAGTAGTGACCCGGGACAGGACTATGGGACCCAGTACTTC; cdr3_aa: CASSDPGQDYGTQYF
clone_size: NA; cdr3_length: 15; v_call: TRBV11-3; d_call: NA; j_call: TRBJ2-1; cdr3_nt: TGTGCCAGCAGCGAAGACTTTGCTTACTACAATGAGCAGTTCTTC; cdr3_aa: CASSEDFAYYNEQFF
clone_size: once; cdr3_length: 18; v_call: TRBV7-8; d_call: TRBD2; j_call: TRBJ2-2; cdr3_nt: TGTGCCAGCAGCTTAGGGGCGGAGCTAGCGGGGTACACCGGGGAGCTGTTTTTT; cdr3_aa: CASSLGAELAGYTGELFF